This T cell receptor (beta chain) is drawn from a study of blood T cell repertoires in COVID-19. Across the study: Samples representing acute and convalescent COVID-19 were sourced from the United States, Italy and Spain. PBMCs, B-cell-depleted T cells, or T cells were the source of the cDNA or gDNA that made up the material.

Per the original methods: Reference gene primer amplification in the assay estimated nucleated cell counts. The assay was immunoSEQ multiplex PCR, and TCRdb's table has in-frame clones only and misses some. V, J and clone size reflect that table, while D and trimming were determined from the DNA. The table shows approximately 88,000 clones, with around three quarters occurring only once. The CDR3 runs 14 residues. The V gene's germline CDR1 is LNHDA and CDR2 SQIVND (reference sequence). The junction had 10 bases not matched to a gene; V was cut back by 6 bases and J by 7 bases. The V call is TRBV19, the J call TRBJ2-7; 9 nucleotides agree with TRBD1. Sequenced material: peripheral blood. The source is a human donor in a cohort sampled during active COVID-19. The DNA for the CDR3 is TGTGCCAGTAGGACTGGACAGGGGATGCGGGAGCAGTACTTC. It translates to CASRTGQGMREQYF.